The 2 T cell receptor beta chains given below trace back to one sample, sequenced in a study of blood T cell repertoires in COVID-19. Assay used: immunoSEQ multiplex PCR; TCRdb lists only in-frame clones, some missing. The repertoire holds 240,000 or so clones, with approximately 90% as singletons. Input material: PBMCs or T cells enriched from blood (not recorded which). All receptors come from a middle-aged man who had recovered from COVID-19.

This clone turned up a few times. The CDR3 spells CASSLYPMGAQETQYF. Here the CDR3 DNA reads TGTGCCAGCAGCTTATACCCTATGGGGGCGCAAGAGACCCAGTACTTC. V usage is TRBV7-2 and J usage is TRBJ2-5, with a possible D match to TRBD1 (6 bases). V lost 2 bases, J lost 2 bases, and 15 bases lay in between. Germline loops: CDR1 SGHTA, CDR2 FQGNSA. CDR3 length: 16 amino acids.

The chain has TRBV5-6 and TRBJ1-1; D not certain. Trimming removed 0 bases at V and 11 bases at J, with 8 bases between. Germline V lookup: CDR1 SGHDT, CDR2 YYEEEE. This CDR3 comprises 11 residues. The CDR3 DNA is TGTGCCAGCAGCTTGGGGACTGGGGCTTTCTTT. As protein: CASSLGTGAFF.